These 32 T cell receptor beta chains were all obtained from the same sample, sequenced in a study of blood T cell repertoires in COVID-19. Some clones are missing from TCRdb's copy, which holds only in-frame ones; the method was immunoSEQ multiplex PCR. Among fewer than 85,000 clones, about 83% were seen once, and the ten largest hold more than 4.5%. The sample consisted of peripheral blood. Receptor source: a man aged 55 to 70 with acute or convalescent COVID-19.

V and J are TRBV20-1 and TRBJ1-2; D is possibly TRBD1 (6 bases). CDR3 length equals 11 residues. V lost 5 bases to trimming and J lost 6 bases, with 10 bases between them. CDR1 and CDR2 (germline): DFQATT, SNEGSKA (reference sequence). The CDR3 loop is CSADRSNGYTF. The DNA of the CDR3 is TGCAGTGCTGACAGGAGCAATGGCTACACCTTC.

The chain uses TRBV7-9 and TRBJ1-6; D gene uncertain. Trimming stripped 0 bases from V and 7 bases from J, with 7 bases between. This CDR3 is built from 14 residues. Per the germline V gene, CDR1 is SEHNR and CDR2 is FQNEAQ (reference sequence). This chain's CDR3 is CASSLARRNSPLHF. DNA of the CDR3: TGTGCCAGCAGCTTAGCGCGGAGGAATTCACCCCTCCACTTT.

The rearrangement uses TRBV6-1 and TRBJ1-1; D may be TRBD1 (6 bases). V was shortened by 5 bases and J by 2 bases, with 12 bases between the two germline ends. CDR1 and CDR2 (germline): MNHNS, SASEGT. CDR3 length: 14 residues. CDR3 sequence reads: CASSYDRRNTEAFF. Here the CDR3 DNA reads TGTGCCAGCAGTTATGACAGGAGAAACACTGAAGCTTTCTTT.

This clone was recorded once. The rearrangement links TRBV5-6 to TRBJ1-2; D remains ambiguous. The CDR3 spans 14 residues. Trimming removed 3 bases at V and 8 bases at J, with 17 bases between. Germline V gives CDR1 SGHDT, CDR2 YYEEEE. The CDR3 is CASSSVMRDQGYTF. The CDR3 DNA sequence: TGTGCCAGCAGCTCAGTAATGAGGGATCAGGGCTACACCTTC.

This clone was seen a single time. This chain uses TRBV4-3 with TRBJ2-6; no clear D gene. The V end lost 0 bases, the J end lost 5 bases, and 8 bases lay between the germline ends. Per the germline V gene, CDR1 is LGHNA and CDR2 is YSLEER. The CDR3 totals 15 residues. CDR3: CASSQEHSRANVLTF. The CDR3 bases are TGCGCCAGCAGCCAAGAACATTCCAGGGCCAACGTCCTGACTTTC.

The chain employs TRBV30 and TRBJ2-7; D is ambiguous. CDR1 is GTSNPN, CDR2 SVGIG, per germline (reference sequence). The length of the CDR3 is 12 residues. The germline V and J ends were trimmed by 0 bases and 10 bases, with 13 bases remaining between them. The CDR3 spells CAWSVQMAAQYF. CDR3 DNA sequence: TGTGCCTGGAGTGTACAGATGGCAGCTCAGTACTTC.

This chain joins TRBV19 and TRBJ1-1; no reliable D call. Germline assignment: CDR1 LNHDA and CDR2 SQIVND (reference sequence). The CDR3 consists of 13 residues. Deletions cut 4 bases from V and 2 bases from J, with 8 bases between. The CDR3 loop reads CASSTGINTEAFF. CDR3 in DNA: TGTGCCAGTAGTACCGGGATAAACACTGAAGCTTTCTTT.

CDR3 sequence: CASREDRGGNEKLFF. The CDR3 DNA sequence: TGTGCCAGCAGGGAGGACAGGGGAGGAAATGAAAAACTGTTTTTT. The chain joins TRBV2 to TRBJ1-4; 9 positions agree with TRBD1. After removal of 6 bases from V and 5 bases from J, the junction contained 7 bases not matched to a gene. Germline values: CDR1 SNHLY, CDR2 FYNNEI. CDR3 length: 15 residues.

The chain recombines TRBV7-9 with TRBJ1-3; 11 bases agree with TRBD1. CDR1 is SEHNR and CDR2 is FQNEAQ in the germline V gene (reference sequence). The CDR3 consists of 15 residues. J gave up 8 bases and V 5 bases, and 8 bases lay outside the gene matches. CDR3 in amino acids: CASSQGDRGRDTIYF. DNA of the CDR3: TGTGCCAGCAGCCAAGGGGACAGGGGGAGAGACACCATATATTTT.

CDR3 nucleotides: TGTGCCAGCAGCTTAGAGGCTAGCGGGGGCCTTGCTGGGGATACGCAGTATTTT. It specifies CASSLEASGGLAGDTQYF. V usage is TRBV7-2 and J usage is TRBJ2-3; 10 positions match TRBD2. After removal of 1 base from V and 6 bases from J, the junction contained 13 bases not matched to a gene. The CDR3 runs to 18 residues. Germline loops: CDR1 SGHTA, CDR2 FQGNSA.

This clone was seen a few times. This chain joins TRBV7-2 and TRBJ2-5, with 7 bases identical to TRBD1. Germline CDR1 is SGHTA and CDR2 is FQGNSA. CDR3 length equals 14 residues. V lost 4 bases and J lost 5; bases outside the gene matches: 7. CDR3 sequence (DNA): TGTGCCAGCAGCTCAAACAGGGGATGGGAGACCCAGTACTTC. Its translation: CASSSNRGWETQYF.

This chain connects TRBV11-2 to TRBJ2-5, with TRBD1 as a possible D gene (5 bases). The CDR3 totals 16 residues. The ends were cut back, 1 base at V and 1 base at J, with 13 bases in the middle. Looked up from germline, CDR1 is SGHAT and CDR2 is FQNNGV. DNA of the CDR3: TGTGCCAGCAGCTTAGCTATCAGGGTGTCCCAAGAGACCCAGTACTTC. It yields the protein CASSLAIRVSQETQYF.

The J gene is TRBJ1-2, the V gene TRBV7-2; 11 positions match TRBD1. This CDR3 has 14 residues. V was pared by 5 bases and J by 4 bases, with 3 bases of the junction left unmatched. Germline CDR1 and CDR2: SGHTA and FQGNSA. CDR3: CASSRTGGTYGYTF. The CDR3 nucleotides read TGTGCCAGCAGCAGGACAGGGGGCACCTATGGCTACACCTTC.

V usage is TRBV5-1 and J usage is TRBJ1-1; 9 nucleotides agree with TRBD1. V lost 0 bases to trimming and J lost 4 bases; unmatched junction nucleotides: 1. Germline lookup yields CDR1 SGHRS and CDR2 YFSETQ. This CDR3 is 14 amino acids long. CDR3 residues: CASSLETGGTEAFF. Here the CDR3 DNA reads TGCGCCAGCAGCTTGGAGACAGGGGGCACTGAAGCTTTCTTT. The variable domain in full, completed from reference TRBV5-1 and TRBJ1-1, reads KAGVTQTPRYLIKTRGQQVTLSCSPISGHRSVSWYQQTPGQGLQFLFEYFSETQRNKGNFPGRFSGRQFSNSRSEMNVSTLELGDSALYLCASSLETGGTEAFFGQGTRLTVV.

The genes are TRBV4-3 and TRBJ1-2, with 10 bases aligning to TRBD1. This CDR3 comprises 15 residues. Germline V gives CDR1 LGHNA, CDR2 YSLEER. J gave up 5 bases and V 4 bases, and 7 bases lay outside the gene matches. The DNA of the CDR3 is TGCGCCAGCAGCCTTGGGACAGGGGAGTTATATGGCTACACCTTC. This encodes CASSLGTGELYGYTF.

The chain couples TRBV4-2 to TRBJ1-2; D call uncertain. V lost 2 bases, J lost 3 bases, and 10 bases lay in between. This CDR3 contains 14 residues. In germline, CDR1 is LGHNA, CDR2 YNFKEQ. In nucleotides, the CDR3 is TGTGCCAGCAGCCAACCAGGTCTGGACTATGGCTACACCTTC. It translates to CASSQPGLDYGYTF.

The V gene is TRBV18, the J gene TRBJ1-1; 11 bases fit TRBD1. CDR3 length: 15 residues. V gave up 2 bases and J gave up 4 bases; unmatched junction bases: 3. Germline CDR1 KGHSH, CDR2 LQKENI. The CDR3 DNA sequence: TGTGCCAGCTCACCAACCGGGACAGGGGGCACTGAAGCTTTCTTT. Translating it yields CASSPTGTGGTEAFF.

The CDR3 here is CATSRTNRATNEKLFF. Here the CDR3 DNA reads TGTGCCACCAGCAGGACCAACAGGGCTACTAATGAAAAACTGTTTTTT. V is TRBV15 and J is TRBJ1-4, with D possibly matching TRBD1 (6 bases). V dropped 3 bases and J dropped 2 bases, with 13 bases sitting between them. The CDR3 spans 16 residues. The germline CDR1 and CDR2 sequences are LNHNV and YYDKDF (reference sequence).

V gene TRBV5-4 combines with J gene TRBJ2-3, with D possibly TRBD2 on 5 matching bases. The CDR3 totals 15 residues. V lost 7 bases and J lost 6, with 21 bases in between. The germline gives CDR1 SGHNT, CDR2 YYREEE (reference sequence). Here the CDR3 DNA reads TGTGCCAGCCAAACCATCCCGGCAGCTAGCGATACGCAGTATTTT. Translating it yields CASQTIPAASDTQYF.

The rearrangement joins TRBV6-5 to TRBJ2-5; 7 bases match TRBD1. Per the germline V gene, CDR1 is MNHEY and CDR2 is SVGAGI. V lost 6 bases to trimming and J lost 6 bases; unmatched junction nucleotides: 7. The CDR3 has 13 residues. The CDR3 sequence is CASRATGIQTQYF. Written as DNA, the CDR3 is TGTGCCAGCAGGGCGACAGGGATCCAGACCCAGTACTTC.

The rearrangement joins TRBV4-3 to TRBJ2-1; 8 nucleotides agree with TRBD1. The CDR3 consists of 15 residues. Germline V gene sequence: CDR1 LGHNA, CDR2 YSLEER. After removal of 5 bases from V and 3 bases from J, the junction contained 6 bases not matched to a gene. The CDR3, as DNA: TGCGCCAGCAGCGCGCAGGGGGCAGGCTACAATGAGCAGTTCTTC. Its protein product is CASSAQGAGYNEQFF.

V and J are TRBV5-6 and TRBJ1-2, with 8 bases matching TRBD1. The germline CDR1 and CDR2 sequences are SGHDT and YYEEEE. Trimming cost V 3 bases and J 8 bases; bases outside gene matches: 6. The CDR3 contains 13 residues. The chain's CDR3 is CASSSRTGKGYTF. CDR3 coding DNA: TGTGCCAGCAGCTCGAGGACAGGGAAGGGCTACACCTTC.

V is TRBV5-5 and J is TRBJ1-1, with D possibly being TRBD1 (5 bases). CDR1 and CDR2 (germline): SGHKS, YYEKEE (reference sequence). Trimming shortened V by 5 bases and J by 1 base, and 15 bases separated the two germline ends. The CDR3 covers 15 residues. In DNA form, the CDR3 reads TGTGCCAGCAGTATGGGGGGACGTACGAACACTGAAGCTTTCTTT. Encoded protein: CASSMGGRTNTEAFF.

V and J are TRBV19 and TRBJ1-2; 7 bases match TRBD1. Germline trimming cut 3 bases from V and 2 bases from J; bases unmatched to any gene: 6. Germline V gene sequence: CDR1 LNHDA, CDR2 SQIVND (reference sequence). This CDR3 has 15 residues. CDR3 nucleotide sequence: TGTGCCAGTAGTATCGATCAGGGGGAAAACTATGGCTACACCTTC. Its translation: CASSIDQGENYGYTF.

The chain uses TRBV4-3 and TRBJ1-6, with D perhaps TRBD1 (6 bases). The V gene lost 0 bases and the J gene lost 7 bases, with 13 bases spanning the gap. Germline CDR1 is LGHNA and CDR2 is YSLEER. CDR3 length equals 16 residues. The CDR3 DNA is TGCGCCAGCAGCCAAGATCCCGCAGGGGTGAATTCACCCCTCCACTTT. Its translation is CASSQDPAGVNSPLHF.

V is TRBV19 and J is TRBJ2-1; 7 bases line up with TRBD2. The CDR3 sequence is 15 residues long. Trimming at V came to 1 base and at J to 8 bases, leaving 8 bases not matched to a gene. Germline loops: CDR1 LNHDA, CDR2 SQIVND (reference sequence). DNA for the CDR3: TGTGCCAGTAGTATAGGTAGCGGGCCCAGGGATGAGCAGTTCTTC. Translating gives CASSIGSGPRDEQFF.

The J gene is TRBJ1-5, the V gene TRBV6-6, with 8 bases aligning to TRBD1. From germline, CDR1 is MNHNY and CDR2 SVGAGI (reference sequence). The CDR3 extends over 17 amino acids. Germline trimming cut 5 bases from V and 1 base from J; bases unmatched to any gene: 10. The CDR3 here is CASSQTSDRVSNQPQHF. CDR3 coding DNA: TGTGCCAGCAGTCAAACCTCGGACAGGGTGAGCAATCAGCCCCAGCATTTT.

This clone was seen once. The chain combines TRBV18 with TRBJ1-1; a weak D match, TRBD1 (5 bases). Per the germline V gene, CDR1 is KGHSH and CDR2 is LQKENI. Trimming shortened V by 0 bases and J by 5 bases, and 13 bases separated the two germline ends. The CDR3 totals 15 residues. CDR3 coding DNA: TGTGCCAGCTCACCACCGTCCCAGGGAAGGACTGAAGCTTTCTTT. Protein sequence: CASSPPSQGRTEAFF. Variable domain in full (rest from reference TRBV18 and TRBJ1-1): NAGVMQNPRHLVRRRGQEARLRCSPMKGHSHVYWYRQLPEEGLKFMVYLQKENIIDESGMPKERFSAEFPKEGPSILRIQQVVRGDSAAYFCASSPPSQGRTEAFFGQGTRLTVV.

The J gene is TRBJ1-1, the V gene TRBV3-1 (or the pseudogene TRBV3-2); 8 bases fit TRBD1. Germline lookup yields CDR1 LGHDT and CDR2 YNNKEL (reference sequence). Germline trimming cut 1 base from V and 8 bases from J; bases unmatched to any gene: 0. CDR3 size: 12 residues. In nucleotides, the CDR3 is TGTGCCAGCAGCCAAGGACAGGGGGAAGCTTTCTTT. Its protein product is CASSQGQGEAFF.

The rearrangement joins TRBV11-2 to TRBJ2-2; tentative D call: TRBD1 (6 bases). V lost 6 bases and J 4 bases, leaving 21 bases between the germline ends. CDR1 SGHAT and CDR2 FQNNGV come from the germline V gene. The CDR3 loop spans 17 amino acids. The CDR3 region is CASSSFRDTISTGELFF. The CDR3 DNA is TGTGCCAGCAGTTCATTCCGGGACACGATTAGCACCGGGGAGCTGTTTTTT.

The V call is TRBV6-2 or TRBV6-3, the J call TRBJ2-7; no reliable D call. The germline CDR1 and CDR2 sequences are MNHEY and SVGEGT. Trimming took 2 bases from V and 1 from J, leaving 9 bases between them. The CDR3 has 14 residues. CDR3 coding DNA: TGTGCCAGCAGTTACCGTAGCCTTTCCTACGAGCAGTACTTC. Amino acids: CASSYRSLSYEQYF.

The chain combines TRBV27 with TRBJ1-6; perhaps TRBD1 as D (6 bases). V dropped 6 bases and J dropped 8 bases, with 8 bases sitting between them. There are 12 residues in the CDR3. The germline gives CDR1 MNHEY, CDR2 SMNVEV (reference sequence). CDR3 coding DNA: TGTGCCAGCAGAGGACAGTATTCACCCCTCCACTTT. It is translated as CASRGQYSPLHF.